The 21 T cell receptor beta chains below all came from one sample that was sequenced in a study of T cell changes during pregnancy in multiple sclerosis. The table came from immunoSEQ multiplex PCR; TCRdb's copy has only in-frame clones and leaves some out. The data show fewer than 70,000 clones, with 80% to 95% seen just once and about 1.5% held by the top ten. Sequenced here: peripheral blood, sampled in the second trimester of pregnancy. Receptor source: a female donor with multiple sclerosis, enrolled in a pregnancy study.

The genes are TRBV6-4 and TRBJ2-3; a possible D gene is TRBD2 (5 bases). Deletions cut 4 bases from V and 4 bases from J, with 15 bases between. The CDR3 extends over 15 amino acids. From germline, CDR1 is MRHNA and CDR2 SNTAGT. In DNA form, the CDR3 reads TGTGCCAGCAGTGCCCTCGGGAACCGGGCAGATACGCAGTATTTT. Amino acids: CASSALGNRADTQYF.

V usage is TRBV19 and J usage is TRBJ2-1; TRBD2 is a possible D gene (7 bases). CDR3 length: 15 amino acids. Germline assignment: CDR1 LNHDA and CDR2 SQIVND (reference sequence). V lost 1 base to trimming and J lost 6 bases, with 13 bases between them. The CDR3 reads CASSIVGGATNEQFF. CDR3 DNA: TGTGCCAGTAGTATAGTGGGGGGGGCCACCAATGAGCAGTTCTTC.

J is TRBJ2-7 and V is TRBV5-1; 12 nucleotides align to TRBD2. Trimming at V came to 6 bases and at J to 3 bases, leaving 10 bases not matched to a gene. The CDR3 runs to 16 residues. CDR1 is SGHRS, CDR2 YFSETQ, per germline. The CDR3 DNA follows: TGCGCCAGCAAAGTCGATTGGACTAGCGGGGTCTACGAGCAGTACTTC. Translation: CASKVDWTSGVYEQYF.

The V call is TRBV7-9, the J call TRBJ2-7; 7 nucleotides align to TRBD2. CDR3 length equals 14 residues. The V gene's germline CDR1 is SEHNR and CDR2 FQNEAQ (reference sequence). V dropped 3 bases and J dropped 4; count of bases not matched to a gene: 6. CDR3 bases: TGTGCCAGCAGCTTCGCGGGGGTCTCGTACGAGCAGTACTTC. It yields the protein CASSFAGVSYEQYF.

The chain uses TRBV18 and TRBJ2-1, with 9 bases matching TRBD1. With V trimmed by 6 bases and J by 2 bases, 8 bases remained unmatched. CDR3 length: 16 amino acids. Germline loops: CDR1 KGHSH, CDR2 LQKENI. CDR3 bases: TGTGCCAGCTCGCGAGAGGACAGGGGCACCTACAATGAGCAGTTCTTC. Translating it yields CASSREDRGTYNEQFF.

The rearrangement uses TRBV7-8 and TRBJ2-1; 7 bases align to TRBD2. Germline CDR1 is SGHVS and CDR2 is FQNEAQ. With V trimmed by 1 base and J by 5 bases, 11 bases remained unmatched. This CDR3 is 17 amino acids long. The CDR3 reads CASSLVGGLADHNEQFF. The CDR3 bases are TGTGCCAGCAGCTTAGTAGGCGGGCTAGCGGACCACAATGAGCAGTTCTTC.

This rearrangement joins TRBV5-4 to TRBJ2-1; 9 bases match TRBD1. With V trimmed by 2 bases and J by 8 bases, 11 bases remained unmatched. Per the germline V gene, CDR1 is SGHNT and CDR2 is YYREEE (reference sequence). There are 16 residues in the CDR3. The CDR3 region has the DNA TGTGCCAGCAGCTTAATGGCCGGGACAGGGCGCGATGAGCAGTTCTTC. Translating it yields CASSLMAGTGRDEQFF.

The chain has TRBV7-9 and TRBJ2-3; TRBD2 agrees at 11 bases. With 10 bases clipped from V and 2 bases from J, the junction kept 5 bases outside the gene matches. Germline V gene sequence: CDR1 SEHNR, CDR2 FQNEAQ (reference sequence). This CDR3 contains 14 residues. CDR3 amino acids: CAITTSGATDTQYF. CDR3 nucleotides: TGTGCCATCACGACTAGCGGGGCCACAGATACGCAGTATTTT.

The chain combines TRBV7-3 with TRBJ2-2; 9 bases are shared with TRBD1. Germline lookup yields CDR1 SGHTA and CDR2 FQGTGA. The CDR3 is made up of 14 amino acids. V shed 5 bases and J 7 bases; nucleotides not matched to a gene: 5. CDR3 DNA sequence: TGTGCCAGCAGCCCACAGGGGGCAGTCGGGGAGCTGTTTTTT. This codes for CASSPQGAVGELFF.

The chain has TRBV6-1 and TRBJ1-5; D gene ambiguous. This CDR3 spans 15 amino acids. V was clipped by 5 bases and J by 4 bases, with 15 bases between them. The germline V gene encodes CDR1 MNHNS and CDR2 SASEGT. The CDR3, as DNA: TGTGCCAGCAGTTCCCAGGTGGGTGGGAATCAGCCCCAGCATTTT. This gives the protein CASSSQVGGNQPQHF.

The gene calls are TRBV30 and TRBJ1-5, with D possibly being TRBD1 (6 bases). Trimming left V 1 base short and J 5 bases short, with 12 bases between. The length of the CDR3 is 14 residues. Germline V lookup: CDR1 GTSNPN, CDR2 SVGIG (reference sequence). CDR3 nucleotide sequence: TGTGCCTGGAGTGAGGGGGGGGGCGATCAGCCCCAGCATTTT. Residues: CAWSEGGGDQPQHF.

The genes are TRBV6-1 and TRBJ2-1; 11 bases agree with TRBD2. This CDR3 has 16 amino acids. V shed 1 base and J 7 bases; nucleotides not matched to a gene: 6. Looked up from germline, CDR1 is MNHNS and CDR2 is SASEGT. CDR3 DNA: TGTGCCAGCAGTGAAGTGGCTAGCGGGAGGTGGAATGAGCAGTTCTTC. Its translation is CASSEVASGRWNEQFF.

The rearrangement links TRBV10-3 to TRBJ2-7; 16 bases are a match to TRBD2. Germline V gene lookup returns CDR1 ENHRY and CDR2 SYGVKD. This CDR3 has 16 residues. V was clipped by 10 bases and J by 6 bases; unmatched bases: 12. CDR3: CATIGTSGRGSGEQYF. DNA of the CDR3: TGTGCCACCATAGGGACTAGCGGGAGGGGGTCGGGCGAGCAGTACTTC.

This clone occurred a few times. The rearrangement uses TRBV5-1 and TRBJ2-7; D not certain. Germline CDR1 and CDR2: SGHRS and YFSETQ. Trimming removed 4 bases at V and 5 bases at J, with 13 bases between. CDR3 length equals 13 residues. The DNA for the CDR3 is TGCGCCAGCAGCCCCGCGGTGTCAAACGAGCAGTACTTC. Protein: CASSPAVSNEQYF.

The V and J genes are TRBV5-6 and TRBJ1-2; 8 nucleotides agree with TRBD1. The CDR3 loop spans 13 amino acids. V lost 7 bases to trimming and J lost 2 bases; unmatched junction nucleotides: 4. The V gene's germline CDR1 is SGHDT and CDR2 YYEEEE. The CDR3 region is CASYTGGNYGYTF. DNA for the CDR3: TGTGCCAGCTACACAGGGGGGAACTATGGCTACACCTTC.

This chain uses TRBV19 with TRBJ1-2, with no clear D. The germline V gene encodes CDR1 LNHDA and CDR2 SQIVND (reference sequence). The CDR3 covers 16 residues. Trimming stripped 1 base from V and 3 bases from J, with 15 bases between. In DNA, the CDR3 is TGTGCCAGTAGTATAGTTCGCACGAGGTTTGACTATGGCTACACCTTC. It is translated as CASSIVRTRFDYGYTF. Using reference TRBV19 and TRBJ1-2 for the parts outside the CDR3, the full variable domain is DGGITQSPKYLFRKEGQNVTLSCEQNLNHDAMYWYRQDPGQGLRLIYYSQIVNDFQKGDIAEGYSVSREKKESFPLTVTSAQKNPTAFYLCASSIVRTRFDYGYTFGSGTRLTVV.

The chain carries TRBV18 and TRBJ2-7; D not resolved. Germline CDR1 reads KGHSH; CDR2 reads LQKENI. V lost 6 bases, J lost 0 bases, and 18 bases lay in between. CDR3 size: 16 residues. CDR3 in amino acids: CASSPTSRVSSYEQYF. DNA of the CDR3: TGTGCCAGCTCCCCAACTTCGAGAGTAAGCTCCTACGAGCAGTACTTC.

This CDR3 reads CASTWGEYNEQFF. The CDR3 nucleotides read TGTGCCAGCACCTGGGGGGAATACAATGAGCAGTTCTTC. This rearrangement joins TRBV6-1 to TRBJ2-1, with D maybe TRBD2 (6 bases). Germline V gene data show CDR1 as MNHNS and CDR2 as SASEGT. The V end was cut by 7 bases, the J end by 4 bases, with 11 bases between. The CDR3 totals 13 residues.

CDR3 nucleotides: TGTGCCAGCAGCCAGGGAGGGACGGGGGGGACCCAGTACTTC. Encoded protein: CASSQGGTGGTQYF. The gene calls are TRBV4-2 and TRBJ2-5, with 7 bases lining up with TRBD2. Looked up from germline, CDR1 is LGHNA and CDR2 is YNFKEQ. Trimming removed 3 bases from V and 7 bases from J; junction bases left unmatched: 8. This CDR3 is 14 amino acids long.

The genes are TRBV5-1 and TRBJ1-5; D not certain. Trimming removed 2 bases from V and 3 bases from J, with 12 bases in between. CDR1 and CDR2 (germline): SGHRS, YFSETQ. The CDR3 spans 15 residues. CDR3 sequence (DNA): TGCGCCAGCAGCTTAGGCGGGGATATCAATCAGCCCCAGCATTTT. This sequence encodes CASSLGGDINQPQHF.

CDR3 sequence (DNA): TGTGCCTGGAGCGTCACTGGCTACGAGCAGTACTTC. Protein sequence: CAWSVTGYEQYF. V is TRBV30 and J is TRBJ2-7; D ambiguous. This CDR3 region has 12 residues. V was trimmed by 3 bases and J by 3 bases, leaving 9 bases between them. Germline values: CDR1 GTSNPN, CDR2 SVGIG (reference sequence).